The T cell receptor (beta chain) described here comes from a study of beta chain features in type 1 diabetes (dated by TCRdb to the late 2010s). A note on the overall study: Patients and healthy donors did not differ in mean age, gender distribution, total cell number or subset yield. A total of about 100,000,000 sorted cells were examined across all samples, and RNA yield correlated strongly with the number of cells per subset. In the study, TCRB repertoires of sorted circulating CD4+ T cell subsets from recently diagnosed type 1 diabetes patients were compared with those of matched healthy donors. Regulatory and stem cell-like memory subsets were obtained from only 8 patients and roughly eight healthy donors, while naive and central memory subsets were obtained from all 30 or so donors.

Regarding this clone: It has no known antigen specificity. No base quality values were provided; no much bigger clone lies one nucleotide off.

The entire isolated RNA was reverse transcribed using the High Capacity cDNA Reverse Transcription Kit, and thus expressed TCRB transcripts were sequenced. Deep immunoSEQ sequencing was applied to naive, central memory and regulatory T cell samples, giving an average of about 3.8 million total reads per sample. After sorted cells were lysed in RLT buffer, RNA was extracted with DNase-treated RNeasy Micro or Mini kits, with the choice depending on cell number. To prevent cross-contamination, every cell subset was processed on its own, while patient and healthy donor samples were processed together. The immunoSEQ multiplex PCR was used to amplify TCRB sequences from cDNA, generating 87-bp fragments that spanned the CDR3 region. Amplicons were sequenced on the Illumina HiSeq platform. The published analysis was carried out like this. PCR bias was computationally corrected using synthetic template baselines, reads within Hamming distance 2 were collapsed, and singletons that could not be merged were discarded. By aligning reads against IMGT, V, D and J genes, CDR3 length, and insertions or deletions at six rearrangement sites were assigned. Clonotype counts were normalized to sorted cell number within each subset before computing true diversity and Gini coefficients with the tcR R package. Repertoire sharing was quantified using the overlap coefficient calculated on TCRB nucleotide sequences. Out-of-frame TCRB sequences from naive cells were analyzed to stand in for the pre-selection repertoire. The immuneACCESS repertoire file appears here via TCRdb, limited to in-frame rearrangements. These files lack a portion of the clones; in checked studies, under half of the deficit traces to unresolved V genes, and the cause of the others is not known. V and J calls plus clone size are reproduced from that table; the DNA served to infer D and trimming. The sample includes around 240,000 clones, with about 10% observed a single time. About 0.037% of the sample goes to the ten largest clones.

Broad study findings and their caveats: Naive, central memory and regulatory TCRB repertoires appeared to be more similar among patients than among healthy donors. At VDJ recombination sites, patients with type 1 diabetes made fewer insertions and deleted more nucleotides, a pattern implying thymic rearrangement abnormalities. Shorter templates might have been favored by PCR, but patient and control samples were amplified and corrected together, so both groups would have been affected equally by any skew. In all four CD4+ subsets, TCRB CDR3 length was moderately but significantly shorter in type 1 diabetes patients. Because cDNA rather than genomic DNA was sequenced, highly expressing activated cells could have been over-represented, although no difference in activation and CD3 levels was found between groups. Only small numbers of individuals were included in the HLA sub-analyses, which left unresolved whether HLA type had any influence on TCRB rearrangement.

Each donor gave one peripheral blood draw, approximately 120 mL on average, collected into heparinised tubes. Naive, central memory, regulatory and stem cell-like memory CD4+ T cells were sorted on a BD FACSAria II using a panel including CD45RO, CCR7, CD25, CD127, CD95 and CD27. Every sorted population had a purity above 95%. Right away, PBMCs were isolated by Lymphoprep density gradient centrifugation and were stained directly, with no culture step. To minimize batch effects, samples were stained and sorted in pairs, one healthy donor with one patient per experiment. The sequence was obtained from a woman younger than 35 in good health. Input material: naive CD4+ T cells from blood. The cell subset or site label on this specimen signifies: true naive CD4+ T cells.

The CDR3 region reads CASPFWRGGTVYNEQFF. The DNA sequence follows: TGTGCCAGCCCCTTCTGGCGGGGGGGCACCGTGTACAATGAGCAGTTCTTC. Recombination linked TRBV28 to TRBJ2-1; 9 nucleotides in the junction match TRBD2. Reading the germline V gene gives CDR1 MDHEN and CDR2 SYDVKM. Relative to germline, V is missing 8 bases and J is missing 4 bases, with 15 bases of the junction outside any gene match. Spanning cysteine to phenylalanine, the CDR3 consists of 17 amino acids. The kept DNA is CDR3 alone, 51 bases in frame from the first base.